The clone carrying this TCR beta chain turned up a few times. Germline CDR1 is SGHNT and CDR2 is YYREEE (reference sequence). V shed 0 bases and J 4 bases; nucleotides not matched to a gene: 9. The CDR3 runs 16 residues. TCRdb re-analysed the PCR reads in MiXCR, keeping a single row per CDR3 protein. The table has about 20,000 distinct CDR3 sequences, less than 70% seen once; the top ten hold 0.95% to 1.2%. This entry comes from a study of vaccination and CD4 T cells after COVID-19. Study-wide background: After nasal swab PCR-confirmed SARS-CoV-2, 8 to 10 convalescents had mild disease and one severe. The convalescent group had six males, four females, seven Caucasians, two Asians, one multiracial. Median time from second vaccine dose to sampling was 60 to 80 days (14 to 241).

The chain carries TRBV5-4 and TRBJ2-7; TRBD1 matches at 8 bases. The receptor comes from a human donor who had recovered from COVID-19. The specimen was CD4+ T cells from blood, collected after SARS-CoV-2 vaccination. The CDR3 loop reads CASSLGSETGAYEQYF. CDR3 bases: TGTGCCAGCAGCTTGGGGAGCGAGACAGGGGCTTACGAGCAGTACTTC.